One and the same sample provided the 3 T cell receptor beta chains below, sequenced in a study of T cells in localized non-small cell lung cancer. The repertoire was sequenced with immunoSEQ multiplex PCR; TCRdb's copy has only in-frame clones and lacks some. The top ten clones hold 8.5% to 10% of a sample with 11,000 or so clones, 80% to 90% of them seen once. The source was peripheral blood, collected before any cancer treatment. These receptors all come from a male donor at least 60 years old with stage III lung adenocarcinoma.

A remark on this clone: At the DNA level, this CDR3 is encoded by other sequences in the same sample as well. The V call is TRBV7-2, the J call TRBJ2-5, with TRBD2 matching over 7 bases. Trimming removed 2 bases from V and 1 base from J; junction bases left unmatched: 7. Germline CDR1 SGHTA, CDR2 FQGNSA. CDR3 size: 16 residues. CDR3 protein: CASSLKGGGVQETQYF. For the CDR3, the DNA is TGTGCCAGCAGCTTAAAGGGCGGGGGAGTCCAAGAGACCCAGTACTTC.

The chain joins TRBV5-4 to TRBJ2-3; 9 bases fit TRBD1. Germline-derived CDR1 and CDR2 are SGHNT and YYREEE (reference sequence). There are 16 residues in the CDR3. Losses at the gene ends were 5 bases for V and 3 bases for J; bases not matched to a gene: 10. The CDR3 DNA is TGTGCCAGCAGTACCGACAGGGGGGGTAGGACAGATACGCAGTATTTT. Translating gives CASSTDRGGRTDTQYF.

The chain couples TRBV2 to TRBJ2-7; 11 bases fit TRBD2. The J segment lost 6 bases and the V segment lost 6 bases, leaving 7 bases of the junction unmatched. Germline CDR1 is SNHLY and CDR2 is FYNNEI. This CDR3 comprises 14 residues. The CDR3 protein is CASRGLAEGVEQYF. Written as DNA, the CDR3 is TGTGCCAGCAGGGGACTAGCGGAAGGGGTCGAGCAGTACTTC.